This T cell receptor (beta chain) came from a study of STAT5B mutations in CD4+ large granular lymphocyte leukemia. Generated by immunoSEQ multiplex PCR, the TCRdb table keeps only in-frame clones and is missing some. The table shows over 25,000 clones, with about two thirds occurring only once. The V end was cut by 4 bases, the J end by 6 bases, with 14 bases between. Germline V gives CDR1 LGHNA, CDR2 YSLEER. The CDR3 loop spans 14 amino acids. The sample comprised CD4+ T cells from blood buffy coats. The source of this sequence is a human donor in good health. The chain carries TRBV4-3 and TRBJ2-3, with D unresolved. The CDR3 loop is CASSLRAARDTQYF. The CDR3 DNA sequence: TGCGCCAGCAGCCTCCGGGCCGCGAGGGATACGCAGTATTTT.